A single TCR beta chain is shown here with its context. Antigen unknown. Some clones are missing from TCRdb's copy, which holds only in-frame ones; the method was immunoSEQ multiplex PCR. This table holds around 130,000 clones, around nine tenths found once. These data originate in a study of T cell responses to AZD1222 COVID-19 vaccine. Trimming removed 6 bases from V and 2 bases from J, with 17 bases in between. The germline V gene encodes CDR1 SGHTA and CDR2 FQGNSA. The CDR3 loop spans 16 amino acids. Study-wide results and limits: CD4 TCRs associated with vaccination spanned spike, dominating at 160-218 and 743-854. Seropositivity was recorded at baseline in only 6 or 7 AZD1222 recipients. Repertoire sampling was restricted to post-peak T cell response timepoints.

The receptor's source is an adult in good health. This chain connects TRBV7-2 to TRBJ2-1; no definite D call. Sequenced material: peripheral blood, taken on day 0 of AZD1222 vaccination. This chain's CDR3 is CASRQIHAATYNEQFF. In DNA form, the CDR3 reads TGTGCCAGCAGACAGATCCACGCGGCCACCTACAATGAGCAGTTCTTC.